Sequencing of this T cell receptor (beta chain) was carried out in a study of blood T cells in healthy people across ages. Points from the study as a whole: It was not possible, with unsorted PBMCs, to conclusively compare naive and antigen-experienced cells. Per million T cells, TCR beta diversity dropped roughly linearly as age increased.

This CDR3 contains 16 residues. Deletions cut 0 bases from V and 2 bases from J, with 13 bases between. Germline V gene lookup returns CDR1 PRHDT and CDR2 FYEKMQ (reference sequence). Then a second PCR, running about 6 to 12 cycles, was carried out with a sample-barcoded 5' primer and a J-beta primer mix. TCRdb independently ran MiXCR on the 5' RACE reads; one entry per CDR3 protein. This table holds about 1.4 million distinct CDR3 sequences, roughly 60% found once. This clonotype showed up just once. No antigen is known for it. The chain carries TRBV13 and TRBJ2-5; TRBD1 might be the D (5 bases). The sample comprised blood. This sequence was found in a young man in good health. The CDR3 coding sequence is TGTGCCAGCAGCTTAGGAGGACAACCCGAACAAGAGACCCAGTACTTC. This codes for CASSLGGQPEQETQYF.